Below are 23 T cell receptor beta chains sequenced from a single sample in a study of cytomegalovirus exposure and HLA in healthy donors. 60 Vbeta and 13 Jbeta primers were used in PCR. Some clones are missing from TCRdb's copy, which holds only in-frame ones; the method was immunoSEQ multiplex PCR. Across some 130,000 clones, the top ten clones capture roughly 2% of the sample. The specimen was PBMCs. These receptors all come from a woman in her fifties or sixties in good health and CMV-seronegative.

Here the CDR3 DNA reads TGTGCCAGCAGCTTAGCCGGGACATGGGGATTCTACGAGCAGTACTTC. Its translation: CASSLAGTWGFYEQYF. The chain has TRBV7-9 and TRBJ2-7, with D possibly matching TRBD1 (6 bases). Germline CDR1 is SEHNR and CDR2 is FQNEAQ (reference sequence). The CDR3 length is 16 residues. Trimming shortened V by 0 bases and J by 3 bases, and 15 bases separated the two germline ends.

V and J are TRBV5-1 and TRBJ2-2; 7 bases are shared with TRBD1. The germline CDR1 and CDR2 sequences are SGHRS and YFSETQ. This CDR3 has 16 residues. With 4 bases clipped from V and 1 base from J, the junction kept 7 bases outside the gene matches. The CDR3 here is CASSLTRTGNTGELFF. DNA of the CDR3: TGCGCCAGCAGCCTCACCCGGACAGGGAACACCGGGGAGCTGTTTTTT.

The gene calls are TRBV29-1 and TRBJ2-3; D ambiguous. Trimming stripped 7 bases from V and 2 bases from J, with 10 bases between. The germline V gene has CDR1 SQVTM and CDR2 ANQGSEA. This CDR3 has 12 residues. CDR3 bases: TGCAGCGCGCGAAAAACCACAGATACGCAGTATTTT. Its protein is CSARKTTDTQYF.

The genes are TRBV19 and TRBJ2-6; weak D call: TRBD1 (7 bases). The germline V gene encodes CDR1 LNHDA and CDR2 SQIVND (reference sequence). V was cut by 5 bases and J by 2 bases, with 13 bases left in between. The CDR3 loop spans 16 amino acids. The CDR3 reads CASSLSRGAGANVLTF. Here the CDR3 DNA reads TGTGCCAGTAGTTTGAGCAGGGGGGCTGGGGCCAACGTCCTGACTTTC.

The gene calls are TRBV5-1 and TRBJ2-7; no reliable D call. The CDR3 totals 15 residues. From germline, CDR1 is SGHRS and CDR2 YFSETQ. V was trimmed by 5 bases and J by 5 bases, leaving 20 bases between them. This chain's CDR3 is CASSYDVAVVDEQYF. The DNA for the CDR3 is TGCGCCAGCAGTTACGACGTAGCAGTCGTCGACGAGCAGTACTTC. Filled out from reference TRBV5-1 and TRBJ2-7, the complete variable domain reads KAGVTQTPRYLIKTRGQQVTLSCSPISGHRSVSWYQQTPGQGLQFLFEYFSETQRNKGNFPGRFSGRQFSNSRSEMNVSTLELGDSALYLCASSYDVAVVDEQYFGPGTRLTVT.

The V call is TRBV6-6, the J call TRBJ1-1, with 10 positions matching TRBD1. CDR3 size: 15 residues. Germline CDR1 MNHNY, CDR2 SVGAGI (reference sequence). J gave up 2 bases and V 7 bases, and 7 bases lay outside the gene matches. CDR3 sequence: CASTRQGAHNTEAFF. The CDR3 DNA reads as TGTGCCAGCACCAGACAGGGGGCGCACAACACTGAAGCTTTCTTT.

The chain carries TRBV7-3 and TRBJ2-5, with 7 bases fitting TRBD2. V shed 5 bases and J 5 bases; nucleotides not matched to a gene: 2. This CDR3 spans 12 amino acids. Germline CDR1 and CDR2: SGHTA and FQGTGA. CDR3 in DNA: TGTGCCAGCAGCCAAGCGGGGGAGACCCAGTACTTC. The encoded protein is CASSQAGETQYF. The full variable domain, in which reference TRBV7-3 and TRBJ2-5 provide the parts outside the CDR3, is GAGVSQTPSNKVTEKGKYVELRCDPISGHTALYWYRQSLGQGPEFLIYFQGTGAADDSGLPNDRFFAVRPEGSVSTLKIQRTERGDSAVYLCASSQAGETQYFGPGTRLLVL.

V gene TRBV7-9 combines with J gene TRBJ1-1; 9 nucleotides line up with TRBD1. The CDR3 length is 15 residues. After removal of 0 bases from V and 6 bases from J, the junction contained 5 bases not matched to a gene. Germline lookup yields CDR1 SEHNR and CDR2 FQNEAQ (reference sequence). The CDR3 reads CASSLAGTGQSEAFF. The CDR3, as DNA: TGTGCCAGCAGCTTAGCCGGGACAGGGCAATCTGAAGCTTTCTTT.

The chain uses TRBV19 and TRBJ1-6; a possible D gene is TRBD1 (6 bases). The CDR3 runs 14 residues. Germline V CDR1 and CDR2: LNHDA, SQIVND (reference sequence). Trimming took off 6 bases at V and 11 bases at J, with 17 bases between the two ends. This CDR3 is CASRETGPGPPLHF. The CDR3 coding sequence is TGTGCCAGTAGGGAGACAGGACCCGGGCCACCCCTCCACTTT.

The rearrangement joins TRBV4-1 to TRBJ1-5; D possibly corresponds to TRBD1 (6 bases). Trimming pared 0 bases from V and 4 bases from J, leaving 10 bases between. In germline, CDR1 is MGHRA, CDR2 YSYEKL. There are 15 residues in the CDR3. The chain's CDR3 is CASSQDPTGNQPQHF. The CDR3 coding sequence is TGCGCCAGCAGCCAAGATCCAACAGGGAATCAGCCCCAGCATTTT.

V gene TRBV7-9 combines with J gene TRBJ1-1; 9 positions match TRBD1. Germline CDR1 SEHNR, CDR2 FQNEAQ (reference sequence). This CDR3 contains 13 residues. The V segment lost 6 bases and the J segment 5 bases; nucleotides outside the gene matches: 4. The DNA of the CDR3 is TGTGCCAGCAGGGGGACAGGGCGGACTGAAGCTTTCTTT. Translated: CASRGTGRTEAFF.

J is TRBJ1-4 and V is TRBV6-5; D ambiguous. This CDR3 region has 15 residues. V was clipped by 2 bases and J by 6 bases, with 13 bases between them. Germline-derived CDR1 and CDR2 are MNHEY and SVGAGI. Here the CDR3 DNA reads TGTGCCAGCAGTTACAGCGGGCCGGGAGATGAAAAACTGTTTTTT. Its protein product is CASSYSGPGDEKLFF.

The CDR3 coding sequence is TGTGCCAGCAGTGAATTCTCAGGGGAAGTGGGTGGCTACACCTTC. It is translated as CASSEFSGEVGGYTF. This chain joins TRBV25-1 and TRBJ1-2, with TRBD1 as a possible D gene (6 bases). V was clipped by 1 base and J by 7 bases, with 16 bases between them. The germline CDR1 and CDR2 sequences are MGHDK and SYGVNS. This CDR3 contains 15 residues.

This sequence joins TRBV28 and TRBJ1-5; tentatively, D is TRBD1 (6 bases). In germline, CDR1 is MDHEN, CDR2 SYDVKM. The V and J ends lost 6 bases and 5 bases respectively, with 17 bases between them. The CDR3 runs 15 residues. The DNA for the CDR3 is TGTGCCAGCAGCTCCTACAGGGTCCTGGATCAGCCCCAGCATTTT. Its protein product is CASSSYRVLDQPQHF.

The V call is TRBV7-2, the J call TRBJ1-1; D is possibly TRBD1 (5 bases). The V gene lost 5 bases and the J gene lost 1 base, with 14 bases spanning the gap. Germline CDR1 and CDR2: SGHTA and FQGNSA. The CDR3 extends over 15 amino acids. The CDR3 bases are TGTGCCAGCAGCCCCCCGGGCGGACAGAACACTGAAGCTTTCTTT. Translating it yields CASSPPGGQNTEAFF.

The chain couples TRBV6-5 to TRBJ2-3; TRBD2 aligns across 10 bases. J was trimmed by 5 bases and V by 1 base; bases with no gene match: 6. Per germline, CDR1 MNHEY and CDR2 SVGAGI. CDR3 length: 16 residues. Written as DNA, the CDR3 is TGTGCCAGCAGTTACTGGCTAGCGGGAGATATAGATACGCAGTATTTT. Its protein product is CASSYWLAGDIDTQYF.

The chain links TRBV28 to TRBJ2-7, with D maybe TRBD1 (5 bases). CDR1 MDHEN and CDR2 SYDVKM come from the germline V gene. This CDR3 is built from 15 residues. V was pared by 6 bases and J by 4 bases, with 19 bases between. CDR3 residues: CASRPRVYEEYEQYF. The CDR3 DNA is TGTGCCAGCAGACCCAGGGTATATGAGGAATACGAGCAGTACTTC.

V usage is TRBV5-4 and J usage is TRBJ2-3, with 8 bases that match TRBD2. V lost 1 base, J lost 7 bases, and 8 bases stayed unmatched. CDR3 length equals 15 residues. The germline V gene encodes CDR1 SGHNT and CDR2 YYREEE (reference sequence). The CDR3 DNA reads as TGTGCCAGCAGCTTGCAAGCGGGAGATGTGAATACGCAGTATTTT. Encoded protein: CASSLQAGDVNTQYF.

Regarding this clone: One end of the junction fails to match germline, which may point to a read error. This sample includes further DNA sequences coding for the same CDR3. This chain uses TRBV5-1 with TRBJ1-1; D gene ambiguous. The CDR3 length is 15 residues. Germline V gives CDR1 SGHRS, CDR2 YFSETQ. As DNA, the CDR3 is TGCGCCAGCAGCTTGGGGGCATTTATGAATACTGAAGCTTTCTTT. It is translated as CASSLGAFMNTEAFF.

V and J are TRBV5-1 and TRBJ2-3; 12 nucleotides match TRBD2. V was clipped by 4 bases and J by 3 bases; unmatched bases: 6. The CDR3 loop spans 16 amino acids. Germline values: CDR1 SGHRS, CDR2 YFSETQ. The CDR3 here is CASSIPSGGVTDTQYF. DNA of the CDR3: TGCGCCAGCAGCATCCCTAGCGGGGGGGTAACAGATACGCAGTATTTT.

The chain is built from TRBV7-3 and TRBJ2-3, with 13 positions matching TRBD2. The ends lost 5 bases at V and 6 bases at J; junction bases unmatched: 14. There are 18 residues in the CDR3. CDR1 is SGHTA, CDR2 FQGTGA, per germline. The CDR3 nucleotides read TGTGCCAGCAGCGCAGGGGTGACTAGCGGGGGGCCGGGTGATACGCAGTATTTT. It specifies CASSAGVTSGGPGDTQYF.

This chain uses TRBV28 with TRBJ2-3; D is possibly TRBD2 (5 bases). The germline V and J ends were trimmed by 1 base and 3 bases, with 8 bases remaining between them. The CDR3 is 14 amino acids. Germline-derived CDR1 and CDR2 are MDHEN and SYDVKM. The chain's CDR3 is CASSLLALTDTQYF. CDR3 DNA: TGTGCCAGCAGTTTATTAGCGTTGACAGATACGCAGTATTTT.

V and J are TRBV19 and TRBJ2-7; 8 bases are a match to TRBD2. The CDR3 covers 13 residues. V was pared by 4 bases and J by 3 bases, with 2 bases of the junction left unmatched. CDR1 and CDR2 (germline): LNHDA, SQIVND (reference sequence). The DNA of the CDR3 is TGTGCCAGTAGTAGCGGGAGGAGCTACGAGCAGTACTTC. It specifies CASSSGRSYEQYF.